This T cell receptor beta chain originates from a study of early T cells in non-severe SARS-CoV-2 infection. For the study at large: The authors sequenced bulk RNA from unsorted whole blood, leaving chains unpaired. Study-wide results and limits: Matching results from VDJdb favored anti-spike CD8 responses, leaving private and CD4 specificities undetected.

CDR3 length: 16 residues. Germline loops: CDR1 WNHNN, CDR2 SYGVQD (reference sequence). The V segment lost 1 base and the J segment 1 base; nucleotides outside the gene matches: 3. In regard to this clonotype: No antigen is known for it.

Individual cDNA molecules carried attached unique molecular identifiers. TCRdb recomputed calls from the 5' RACE reads with MiXCR, one row per CDR3 protein. The sample consists of some 77,000 distinct CDR3 sequences, around 9.9% of them appearing once. The specimen sequenced was whole blood. This TCR came from an adult who was a healthcare worker with PCR-confirmed SARS-CoV-2 infection or an uninfected control (not recorded which). V and J are TRBV10-1 and TRBJ2-1, with 8 bases fitting TRBD1. DNA of the CDR3: TGCGCCAGCAGTGAGTTAGACAGGGGTTCCTACAATGAGCAGTTCTTC. Translation: CASSELDRGSYNEQFF.